These 13 T cell receptor beta chains were sequenced from one sample in a study of T cells in women clearing cervical HPV infection. Produced via immunoSEQ multiplex PCR; TCRdb's table is partial and in-frame only. The ten most abundant clones cover around 24% of a sample with some 21,000 clones. The sequencing input was blood buffy coat. These receptors were obtained from a woman aged 18 to 69 with a cervical HPV16 infection that either progressed to CIN3+ or cleared (not recorded which).

In the case of this clone: The missing CDR3 end, 3 residues past where the read stops, is filled in from the germline J gene. The chain links TRBV11-2 to TRBJ1-1, with a possible D match to TRBD1 (6 bases). CDR3 length: 15 residues. The germline gives CDR1 SGHAT, CDR2 FQNNGV. The V gene lost 4 bases and the J gene lost 1 base, with 13 bases spanning the gap. Partial CDR3 DNA: TGTGCCAGCAGCTCCTTGACAGGTTCGAACACTGAA. Protein: CASSSLTGSNTE. The complete CDR3 protein is CASSSLTGSNTEAFF.

With regard to this clone: The sequenced fragment ends 3 residues before the CDR3 boundary, so the rest is inferred from the germline J gene. This sequence joins TRBV7-3 and TRBJ2-2; 8 bases map to TRBD1. Germline lookup yields CDR1 SGHTA and CDR2 FQGTGA. The CDR3 spans 15 residues. With 4 bases clipped from V and 4 bases from J, the junction kept 5 bases outside the gene matches. The CDR3 sequence is CASSSQGARTGELFF. The covered CDR3 bases are TGTGCCAGCAGCTCCCAGGGGGCGCGCACCGGGGAG.

In regard to this clone: Coverage ceases 3 residues before the CDR3 finishes, and the germline J gene fills in the end. The rearrangement joins TRBV14 to TRBJ2-2; TRBD2 matches 8 bases. This CDR3 spans 18 amino acids. V trimming: 2 bases; J trimming: 5 bases; junction bases outside the gene matches: 13. CDR1 SGHDN and CDR2 FVKESK come from the germline V gene. The CDR3 loop is CASSQRSFLAGGTGELFF. The sequenced part of the CDR3 DNA is TGTGCCAGCAGCCAAAGGAGTTTTTTGGCGGGGGGAACCGGGGAG.

Note on this clone: The read terminates 3 residues before the CDR3 end, so the remaining end is supplied by the germline J gene. The gene calls are TRBV29-1 and TRBJ2-5, with D unclear. The ends were cut back, 2 bases at V and 7 bases at J, with 14 bases in the middle. Germline V CDR1 and CDR2: SQVTM, ANQGSEA. The CDR3 spans 13 residues. Here the CDR3 reads CSVERPEIATQYF. The sequenced part of the CDR3 DNA is TGCAGCGTTGAAAGGCCAGAGATCGCGACC.

A remark on this clone: Coverage ceases 3 residues before the CDR3 finishes, and the germline J gene fills in the end. The genes are TRBV20-1 and TRBJ2-7; 7 bases line up with TRBD1. The CDR3 has 14 amino acids. J was trimmed by 1 base and V by 0 bases; bases with no gene match: 3. Germline CDR1 reads DFQATT; CDR2 reads SNEGSKA (reference sequence). The CDR3 protein is CSARDSGQSYEQYF. Partial CDR3 DNA: TGCAGTGCTAGAGATTCGGGACAGTCCTACGAG.

Comment on this clone: At one of its ends the junction is not consistent with the germline gene, which may arise from a read error. The read gets to within 3 residues of the CDR3 end, and the germline J gene fills in the rest. The sample has other DNA sequences that encode this CDR3 too. The chain has TRBV7-2 and TRBJ1-3, with D possibly matching TRBD1 (6 bases). Germline V CDR1 and CDR2: SGHTA, FQGNSA. This CDR3 is built from 15 residues. CDR3 protein: CASSPLGGFGNTIYF. The sequenced part of the CDR3 DNA is TGTGCCAGCAGCCCCCTAGGGGGTTTTGGAAACACG.

To note about this clone: The missing CDR3 end, 3 residues past where the read stops, is filled in from the germline J gene. The genes are TRBV14 and TRBJ2-1, with 9 bases fitting TRBD2. The V gene end was trimmed by 2 bases and the J gene end by 0 bases; junction bases not matched to a gene: 8. Per germline, CDR1 SGHDN and CDR2 FVKESK. The CDR3 sequence is 18 residues long. The CDR3 sequence: CASSQFLAGPSSYNEQFF. The covered CDR3 bases are TGTGCCAGCAGCCAATTTCTAGCGGGGCCGAGCTCCTACAATGAG.

Concerning this clone itself: The sequence runs out 3 residues before the end of the CDR3; the remainder is reconstructed from the germline J gene. The chain carries TRBV19 and TRBJ1-2; TRBD1 is a possible D gene (6 bases). The CDR3 runs 15 residues. CDR1 is LNHDA and CDR2 is SQIVND in the germline V gene (reference sequence). CDR3 region: CASSISGQSSYDYTF. CDR3 DNA, as far as it was read: TGTGCCAGTAGTATAAGTGGACAGAGCTCCTACGAC.

On this clone itself: The read terminates 3 residues before the CDR3 end, so the remaining end is supplied by the germline J gene. The rearrangement joins TRBV5-1 to TRBJ2-4, with TRBD1 matching 7 bases. The CDR3 covers 17 residues. The V gene's germline CDR1 is SGHRS and CDR2 YFSETQ. Partial CDR3 DNA: TGCGCCAGCAGCGCGCATCTTTCCGGGCAGGGGGTTGATGGT. Translated, it gives CASSAHLSGQGVDG. The whole CDR3 reads CASSAHLSGQGVDGQYF. The complete variable domain, with remaining parts taken from reference TRBV5-1 and TRBJ2-4, reads KAGVTQTPRYLIKTRGQQVTLSCSPISGHRSVSWYQQTPGQGLQFLFEYFSETQRNKGNFPGRFSGRQFSNSRSEMNVSTLELGDSALYLCASSAHLSGQGVDGQYFGAGTRLSVL.

As concerns this clone: The read comes to an end 3 residues before the CDR3 does, leaving the germline J gene to fill in the end. V usage is TRBV11-3 and J usage is TRBJ2-7; 7 bases fit TRBD2. With V trimmed by 1 base and J by 3 bases, 3 bases remained unmatched. Germline CDR1 reads SGHNT; CDR2 reads YENEEA. The CDR3 is 14 amino acids. The part of the CDR3 DNA that was read is TGTGCCAGCAGCTTAGGCGGGAGCCACTACGAG. Protein: CASSLGGSHYE. The CDR3 as a whole reads CASSLGGSHYEQYF.

As for this clone: The read gets to within 3 residues of the CDR3 end, and the germline J gene fills in the rest. This chain connects TRBV7-2 to TRBJ2-3; D gene uncertain. The CDR3 length is 13 residues. The ends were cut back, 5 bases at V and 2 bases at J, with 8 bases in the middle. From germline, CDR1 is SGHTA and CDR2 FQGNSA. The CDR3: CASSIGNTDTQYF. Incomplete CDR3 DNA: TGTGCCAGCAGCATCGGTAACACAGATACG.

Comments on this clone: The read terminates 3 residues ahead of where the CDR3 ends, so the germline J gene completes it. V and J are TRBV10-3 and TRBJ2-3; possibly TRBD2 for D (5 bases). The CDR3 contains 14 residues. The ends were cut back, 3 bases at V and 0 bases at J, with 7 bases in the middle. The germline CDR1 and CDR2 sequences are ENHRY and SYGVKD. The CDR3 reads CAISDQRSTDTQYF. The part of the CDR3 DNA that was read is TGTGCCATCAGTGATCAGCGGAGCACAGATACG.

CDR3 in amino acids: CATNIRADEAFF. The DNA read from the CDR3 is TGTGCCACCAATATCAGGGCAGATGAA. The chain employs TRBV28 and TRBJ1-1; a weak D match, TRBD1 (5 bases). The CDR3 end falls 3 residues outside the read, so it is completed with the germline J gene. CDR3 length: 12 amino acids. CDR1 and CDR2 from the germline V gene are MDHEN and SYDVKM. Trimming took 10 bases from V and 7 from J, leaving 16 bases between them.